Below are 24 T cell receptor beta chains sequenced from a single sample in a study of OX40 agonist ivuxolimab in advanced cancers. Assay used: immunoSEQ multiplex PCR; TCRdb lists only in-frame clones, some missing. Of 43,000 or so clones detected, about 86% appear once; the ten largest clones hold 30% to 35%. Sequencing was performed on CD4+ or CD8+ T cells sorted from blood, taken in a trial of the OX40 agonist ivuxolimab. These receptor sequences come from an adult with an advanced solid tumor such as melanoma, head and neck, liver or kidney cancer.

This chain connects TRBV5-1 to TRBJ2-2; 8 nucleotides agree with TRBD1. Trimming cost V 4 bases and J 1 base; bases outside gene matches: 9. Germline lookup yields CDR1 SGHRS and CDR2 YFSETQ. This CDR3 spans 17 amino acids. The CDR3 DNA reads TGCGCCAGCAGCCCCGGGAACAGGGGGAAGAACACCGGGGAGCTGTTTTTT. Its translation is CASSPGNRGKNTGELFF. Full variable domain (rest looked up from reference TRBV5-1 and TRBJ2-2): KAGVTQTPRYLIKTRGQQVTLSCSPISGHRSVSWYQQTPGQGLQFLFEYFSETQRNKGNFPGRFSGRQFSNSRSEMNVSTLELGDSALYLCASSPGNRGKNTGELFFGEGSRLTVL.

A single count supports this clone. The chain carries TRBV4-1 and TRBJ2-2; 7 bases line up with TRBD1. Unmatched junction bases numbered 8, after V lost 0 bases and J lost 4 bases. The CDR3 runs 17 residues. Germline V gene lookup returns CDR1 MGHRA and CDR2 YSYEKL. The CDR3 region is CASSQDRYRGPTGELFF. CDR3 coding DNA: TGCGCCAGCAGCCAAGATCGTTACAGGGGACCCACCGGGGAGCTGTTTTTT.

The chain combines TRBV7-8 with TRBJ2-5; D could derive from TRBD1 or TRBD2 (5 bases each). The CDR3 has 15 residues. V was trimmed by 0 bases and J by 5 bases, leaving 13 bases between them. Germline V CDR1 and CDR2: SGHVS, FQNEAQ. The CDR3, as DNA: TGTGCCAGCAGCTTAGCCGGGACGCGGCCCGAGACCCAGTACTTC. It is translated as CASSLAGTRPETQYF.

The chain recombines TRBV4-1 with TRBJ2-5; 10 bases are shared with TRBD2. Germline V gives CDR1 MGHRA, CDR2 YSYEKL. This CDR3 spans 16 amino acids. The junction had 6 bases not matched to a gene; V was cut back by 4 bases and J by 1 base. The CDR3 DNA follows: TGCGCCAGCAGCCGCCCCCGGACTAGCGGCCAAGAGACCCAGTACTTC. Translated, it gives CASSRPRTSGQETQYF.

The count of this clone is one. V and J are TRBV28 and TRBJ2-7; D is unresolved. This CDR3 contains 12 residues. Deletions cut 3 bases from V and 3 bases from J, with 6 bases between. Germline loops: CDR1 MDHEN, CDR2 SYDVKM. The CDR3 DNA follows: TGTGCCAGCAGTTTGTACGGCTACGAGCAGTACTTC. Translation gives CASSLYGYEQYF. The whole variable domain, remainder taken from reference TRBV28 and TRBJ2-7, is DVKVTQSSRYLVKRTGEKVFLECVQDMDHENMFWYRQDPGLGLRLIYFSYDVKMKEKGDIPEGYSVSREKKERFSLILESASTNQTSMYLCASSLYGYEQYFGPGTRLTVT.

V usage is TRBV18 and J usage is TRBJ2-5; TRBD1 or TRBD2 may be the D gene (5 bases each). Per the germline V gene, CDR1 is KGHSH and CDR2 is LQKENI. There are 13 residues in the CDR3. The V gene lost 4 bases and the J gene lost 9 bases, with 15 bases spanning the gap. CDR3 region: CASSRPGASAQYF. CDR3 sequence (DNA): TGTGCCAGCTCACGCCCCGGGGCCAGCGCCCAGTACTTC.

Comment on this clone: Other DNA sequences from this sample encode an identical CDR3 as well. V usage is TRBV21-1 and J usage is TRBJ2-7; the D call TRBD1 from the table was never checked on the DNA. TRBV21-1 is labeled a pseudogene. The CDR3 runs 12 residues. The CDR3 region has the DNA TGTGCCAGCAGCAAGGGCAGGGACGAGCAGTACTTC. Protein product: CASSKGRDEQYF.

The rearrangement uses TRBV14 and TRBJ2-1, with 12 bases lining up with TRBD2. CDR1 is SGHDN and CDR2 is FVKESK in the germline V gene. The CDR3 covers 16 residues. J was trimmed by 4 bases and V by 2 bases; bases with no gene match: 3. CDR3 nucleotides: TGTGCCAGCAGCCAAACCGGGACTAGCGGGTACAATGAGCAGTTCTTC. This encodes CASSQTGTSGYNEQFF.

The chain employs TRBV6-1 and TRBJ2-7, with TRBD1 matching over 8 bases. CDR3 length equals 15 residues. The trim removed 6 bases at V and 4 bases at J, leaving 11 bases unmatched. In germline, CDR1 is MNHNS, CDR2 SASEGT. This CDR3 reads CASSRDRTGKYEQYF. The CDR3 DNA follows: TGTGCCAGCAGCCGAGATAGGACAGGGAAGTACGAGCAGTACTTC.

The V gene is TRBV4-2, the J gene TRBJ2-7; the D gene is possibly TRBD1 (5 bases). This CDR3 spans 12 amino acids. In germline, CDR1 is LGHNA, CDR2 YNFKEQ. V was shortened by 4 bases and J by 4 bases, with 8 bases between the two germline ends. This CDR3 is CASSLDSYEQYF. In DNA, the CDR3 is TGTGCCAGCAGCCTCGACAGTTACGAGCAGTACTTC.

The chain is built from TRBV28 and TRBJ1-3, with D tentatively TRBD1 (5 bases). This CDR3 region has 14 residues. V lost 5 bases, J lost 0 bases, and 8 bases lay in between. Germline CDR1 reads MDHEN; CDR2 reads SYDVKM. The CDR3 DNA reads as TGTGCCAGCAGTGAGAGGGGCTCTGGAAACACCATATATTTT. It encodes CASSERGSGNTIYF.

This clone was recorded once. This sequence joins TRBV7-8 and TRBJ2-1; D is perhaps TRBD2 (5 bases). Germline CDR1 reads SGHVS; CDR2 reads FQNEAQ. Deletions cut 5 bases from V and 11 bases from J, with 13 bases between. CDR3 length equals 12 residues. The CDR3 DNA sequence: TGTGCCAGCAGCGCTAGCCTGACTAAGCAGTTCTTC. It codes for CASSASLTKQFF.

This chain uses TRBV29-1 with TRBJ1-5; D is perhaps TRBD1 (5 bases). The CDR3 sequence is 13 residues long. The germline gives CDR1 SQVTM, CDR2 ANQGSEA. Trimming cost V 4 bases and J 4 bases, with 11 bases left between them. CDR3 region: CSVGGDLNQPQHF. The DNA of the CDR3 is TGCAGCGTTGGGGGGGATCTGAATCAGCCCCAGCATTTT.

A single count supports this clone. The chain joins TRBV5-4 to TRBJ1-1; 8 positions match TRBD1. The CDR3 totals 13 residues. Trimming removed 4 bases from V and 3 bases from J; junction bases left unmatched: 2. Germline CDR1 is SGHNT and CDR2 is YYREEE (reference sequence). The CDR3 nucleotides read TGTGCCAGCAGCCGGACAGGGTACACTGAAGCTTTCTTT. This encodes CASSRTGYTEAFF.

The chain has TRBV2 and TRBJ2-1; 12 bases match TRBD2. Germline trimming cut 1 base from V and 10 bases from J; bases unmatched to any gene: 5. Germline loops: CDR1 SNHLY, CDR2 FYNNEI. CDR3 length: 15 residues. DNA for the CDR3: TGTGCCAGCAGTGAAGGGACTAGCGGGAAGGGCGAGCAGTTCTTC. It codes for CASSEGTSGKGEQFF.

The DNA of the CDR3 is TGCGCCAGCAGCCAAACCTCCGGACTAAGCGATCGAGAGACCCAGTACTTC. It translates to CASSQTSGLSDRETQYF. The chain is built from TRBV4-1 and TRBJ2-5; a possible D gene is TRBD2 (6 bases). The CDR3 sequence is 17 residues long. Trimming cost V 2 bases and J 4 bases, with 20 bases left between them. Germline CDR1 MGHRA, CDR2 YSYEKL.

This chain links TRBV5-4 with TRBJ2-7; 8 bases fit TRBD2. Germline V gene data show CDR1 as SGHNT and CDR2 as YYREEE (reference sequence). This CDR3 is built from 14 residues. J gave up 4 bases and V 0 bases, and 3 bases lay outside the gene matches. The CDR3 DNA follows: TGTGCCAGCAGCTTGGCGGGGGGGCCATACGAGCAGTACTTC. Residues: CASSLAGGPYEQYF.

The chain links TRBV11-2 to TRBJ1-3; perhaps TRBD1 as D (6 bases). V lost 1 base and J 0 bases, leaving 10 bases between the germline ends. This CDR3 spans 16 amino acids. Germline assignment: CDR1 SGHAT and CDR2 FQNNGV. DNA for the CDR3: TGTGCCAGCAGCTTAGGGACAGCTCGCTCTGGAAACACCATATATTTT. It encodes CASSLGTARSGNTIYF. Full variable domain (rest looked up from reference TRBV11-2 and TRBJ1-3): EAGVAQSPRYKIIEKRQSVAFWCNPISGHATLYWYQQILGQGPKLLIQFQNNGVVDDSQLPKDRFSAERLKGVDSTLKIQPAKLEDSAVYLCASSLGTARSGNTIYFGEGSWLTVV.

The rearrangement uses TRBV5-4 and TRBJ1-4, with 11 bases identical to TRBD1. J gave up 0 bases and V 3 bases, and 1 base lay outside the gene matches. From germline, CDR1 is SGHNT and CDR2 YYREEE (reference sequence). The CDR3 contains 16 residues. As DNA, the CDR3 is TGTGCCAGCAGCTGGACAGGGGGCGCAACTAATGAAAAACTGTTTTTT. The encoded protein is CASSWTGGATNEKLFF.

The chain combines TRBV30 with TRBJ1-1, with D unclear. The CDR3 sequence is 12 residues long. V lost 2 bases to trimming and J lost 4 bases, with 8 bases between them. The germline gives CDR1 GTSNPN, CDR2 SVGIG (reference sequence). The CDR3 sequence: CAWSNLGTEAFF. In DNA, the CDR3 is TGTGCCTGGAGTAATTTGGGCACTGAAGCTTTCTTT.

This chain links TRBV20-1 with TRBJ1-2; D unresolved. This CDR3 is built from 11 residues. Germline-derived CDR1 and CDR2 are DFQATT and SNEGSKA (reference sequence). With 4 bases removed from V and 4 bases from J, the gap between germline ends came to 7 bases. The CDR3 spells CSAKDSYGYTF. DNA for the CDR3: TGCAGTGCTAAGGACTCCTATGGCTACACCTTC.

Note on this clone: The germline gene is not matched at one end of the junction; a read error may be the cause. CDR3 coding DNA: TGTGCCAGCACCGTAGGGGGCGCGAGGAGTAATGAGCAGTTCTTC. Amino acid sequence: CASTVGGARSNEQFF. This rearrangement joins TRBV9 to TRBJ2-1; 7 nucleotides align to TRBD1. Germline CDR1 is SGDLS and CDR2 is YYNGEE. This CDR3 is 15 amino acids long. Based on the CDR3 plus reference TRBV9 and TRBJ2-1, the full variable domain is DSGVTQTPKHLITATGQRVTLRCSPRSGDLSVYWYQQSLDQGLQFLIQYYNGEERAKGNILERFSAQQFPDLHSELNLSSLELGDSALYFCASTVGGARSNEQFFGPGTRLTVL.

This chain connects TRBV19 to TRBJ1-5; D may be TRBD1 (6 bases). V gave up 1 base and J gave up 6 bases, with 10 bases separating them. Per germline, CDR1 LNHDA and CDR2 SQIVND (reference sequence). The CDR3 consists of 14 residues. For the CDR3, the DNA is TGTGCCAGTAGTATAGGGGGGCCAGGTCAGCCCCAGCATTTT. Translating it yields CASSIGGPGQPQHF.

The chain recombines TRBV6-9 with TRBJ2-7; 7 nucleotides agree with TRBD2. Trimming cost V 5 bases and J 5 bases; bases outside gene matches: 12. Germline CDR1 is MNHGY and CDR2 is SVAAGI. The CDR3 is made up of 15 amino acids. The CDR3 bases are TGTGCCAGCAGTGAAGATGGCGGGGGTGGCAACGAGCAGTACTTC. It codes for CASSEDGGGGNEQYF.